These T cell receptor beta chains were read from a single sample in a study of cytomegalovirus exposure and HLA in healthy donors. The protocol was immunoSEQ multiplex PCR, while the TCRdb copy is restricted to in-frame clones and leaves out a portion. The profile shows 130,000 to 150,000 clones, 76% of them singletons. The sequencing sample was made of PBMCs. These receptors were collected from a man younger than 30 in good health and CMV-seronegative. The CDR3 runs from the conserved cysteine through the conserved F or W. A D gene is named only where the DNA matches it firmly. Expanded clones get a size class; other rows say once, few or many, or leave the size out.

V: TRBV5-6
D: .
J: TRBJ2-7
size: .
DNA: TGTGCCAGCAGCTTGGGCGGCCCCGAGGGAGGCTCCTACGAGCAGTACTTC
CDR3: CASSLGGPEGGSYEQYF

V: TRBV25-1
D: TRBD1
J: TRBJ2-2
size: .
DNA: TGTGCCAGCAGGAGGACAGGCTCGACCGGGGAGCTGTTTTTT
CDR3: CASRRTGSTGELFF

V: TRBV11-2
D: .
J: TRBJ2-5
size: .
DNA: TGTGCCAGCAGCTTATTAGGGGGTCGGGAGACCCAGTACTTC
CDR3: CASSLLGGRETQYF

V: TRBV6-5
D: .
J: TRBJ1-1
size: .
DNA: TGTGCCAGCGGGCGGGGGGCAAGGCGCACTGAAGCTTTCTTT
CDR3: CASGRGARRTEAFF

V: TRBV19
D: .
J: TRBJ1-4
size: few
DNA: TGTGCCAGTACCCTCGGGGGGGCAACTAATGAAAAACTGTTTTTT
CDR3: CASTLGGATNEKLFF

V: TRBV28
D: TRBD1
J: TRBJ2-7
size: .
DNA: TGTGCCAGCACTACCGGGACAGCTTCCTACGAGCAGTACTTC
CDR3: CASTTGTASYEQYF

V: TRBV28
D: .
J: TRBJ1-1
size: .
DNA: TGTGCCAGCAGTTTAGCGCCTGGCACTGAAGCTTTCTTT
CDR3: CASSLAPGTEAFF

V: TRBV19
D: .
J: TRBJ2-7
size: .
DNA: TGTGCCAGTAGTCGGGGTAGATACGAGCAGTACTTC
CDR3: CASSRGRYEQYF

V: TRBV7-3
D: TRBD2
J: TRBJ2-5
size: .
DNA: TGTGCCAGCAGCCTAGGGACTAGCAATAAGGAGACCCAGTACTTC
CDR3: CASSLGTSNKETQYF

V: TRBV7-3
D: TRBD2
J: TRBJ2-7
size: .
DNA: TGTGCCAGCAGCTTAGAGGGGCTAGCGGGGGGGCCCTACGAGCAGTACTTC
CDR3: CASSLEGLAGGPYEQYF

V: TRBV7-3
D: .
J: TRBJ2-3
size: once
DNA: TGTGCCAGCAGCTCGTACCTAGAGGATACGCAGTATTTT
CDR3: CASSSYLEDTQYF

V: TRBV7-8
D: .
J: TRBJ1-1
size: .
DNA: TGTGCCAGCACAGGCTACATGAACACTGAAGCTTTCTTT
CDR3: CASTGYMNTEAFF

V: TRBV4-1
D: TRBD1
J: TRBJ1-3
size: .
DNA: TGCGCCAGCAGCCAAGATCGGACAGGAGGAAGAAACACCATATATTTT
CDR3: CASSQDRTGGRNTIYF

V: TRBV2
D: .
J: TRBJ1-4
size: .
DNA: TGTGCCAGCAGCGCCCGAAGAGCTAGCACTAATGAAAAACTGTTTTTT
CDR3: CASSARRASTNEKLFF

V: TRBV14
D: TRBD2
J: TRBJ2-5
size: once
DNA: TGTGCCAGCAGCCAATCGCTAGCGGGGGGGTTGTACCAAGAGACCCAGTACTTC
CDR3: CASSQSLAGGLYQETQYF

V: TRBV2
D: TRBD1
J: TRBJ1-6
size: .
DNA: TGTGCCAGCAGTTTTACAGGGGAGAATTCACCCCTCCACTTT
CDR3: CASSFTGENSPLHF

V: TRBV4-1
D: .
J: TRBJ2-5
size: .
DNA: TGCGCCAGCAGCCACCCGGCCCTACTAGGGCTAAAAGAGACCCAGTACTTC
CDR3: CASSHPALLGLKETQYF

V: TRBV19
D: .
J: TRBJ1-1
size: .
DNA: TGTGCCAGTAGTATAGATCTGGGTCCCGACGGGGGGATGAACACTGAAGCTTTCTTT
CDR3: CASSIDLGPDGGMNTEAFF

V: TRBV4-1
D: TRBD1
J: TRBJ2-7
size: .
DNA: TGCGCCAGCAGCCAAGCCCCAGGGGGCCCCTACGAGCAGTACTTC
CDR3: CASSQAPGGPYEQYF

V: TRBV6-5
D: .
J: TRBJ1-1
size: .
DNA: TGTGCCAGCAGTTACGACAGGCTGGCGGAAGCTTTCTTT
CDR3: CASSYDRLAEAFF

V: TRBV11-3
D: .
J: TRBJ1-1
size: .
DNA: TGTGCCAGCAGCATCCGGGACTCCTCTGTAGCTTTCTTT
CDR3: CASSIRDSSVAFF

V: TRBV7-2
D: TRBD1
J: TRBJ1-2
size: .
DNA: TGTGCCAGCAGCTCTTACATAACAGGGGTCGAGGGCTACACCTTC
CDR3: CASSSYITGVEGYTF